This T cell receptor (beta chain) derives from a study of cytomegalovirus exposure and HLA in healthy donors (dated by TCRdb to the late 2010s). Context from the whole study: According to an earlier analysis of a few hundred of the donors, about 180 million T cells yielded roughly 110 million unique TCR beta sequences and approximately 280 Gb of sequence data. About 320 gigabases of sequencing data and tens of millions of unique TCR sequences were included in an early release covering about 600 HLA-typed donors. Of the 350 to 400 genotyped donors, roughly 85% fell in the genetic ancestry cluster associated with self-reported Caucasian donors. The study aimed to test whether signatures of past pathogen exposure could be identified by cataloging public T cell receptors. The study profiled the T cell repertoires of hundreds of subjects by immunosequencing and related them to cytomegalovirus serostatus. In addition to the first cohort of around 670 subjects, a separate validation cohort of 120 different subjects was used. The study combined high-throughput TCR immunosequencing, statistical association of individual TCRs with disease status, and machine learning to predict cytomegalovirus infection status. A later analysis re-analyzed previously published TCR beta repertoires from roughly 630 donors and added high-resolution HLA genotyping to study TCR occurrence patterns. Rather than drawing on any new phenotypic data, the later analysis identified candidate immune exposures from TCR beta sequences and the way those sequences occurred across donors. In an earlier analysis of a few hundred of the donors, high-throughput TCR beta sequencing was used to judge whether each TCR beta V gene segment behaved as functional or pseudogenic. Alongside the repertoire data, information on donor age, sex, ethnicity and CMV serostatus was compiled. A later genetic analysis used genome-wide SNP genotypes for about 65% of the roughly 670 donors, treating that subset as a discovery cohort. Every discovery cohort repertoire had been produced on one sequencing platform. HLA typing covered class I and class II loci at four-digit resolution. Typing coverage differed by locus: A, B, C, DRB1 and DQB1 were typed in roughly 629-630 donors, DQA1 in roughly 510, DPA1 in roughly 590, and DPB1 in around 440. Roughly 5 DR-DQ haplotypes were treated as single units for association and clustering because of strong linkage in the cohort. Across around 400 genotyped donors of the cohort, an average of 235,054 unique TCR beta nucleotide sequences per donor were sequenced, and 15% to 20% of those sequences were non-productive. What the study reported, not specific to this receptor: A further reported finding was that TCR beta sequences accurately predicted the HLA-A and HLA-B alleles for most subjects in the first cohort. A later analysis found that most CMV-associated TCR beta chains appeared HLA-restricted, with HLA associations seemingly driven largely by CMV exposure. Correlated functional status among segregating V segments might reflect linkage disequilibrium, but an unknown experimental factor could not be ruled out. When HLA alleles, especially DR and DQ, strongly co-occurred, TCR associations were difficult to assign to individual alleles. According to the authors, the approach could potentially be generalized to other disease states and immunological phenotypes. In a later analysis, TCR association rates were found to vary across HLA loci, with the most associated TCRs seen for DRB1 alleles and the fewest for HLA-C alleles. The presence/absence analyses assumed that sequencing depth was roughly uniform across donors, and that assumption may not be true. Because HLA typing was unavailable for some donors at each locus, only the typed subset was used in association tests. In a later analysis, several top co-occurrence clusters were reported to appear linked to parvovirus B19, influenza, CMV and Epstein-Barr virus. A later analysis found that HLA-associated TCR beta chains were more clonally expanded and had lower generation probabilities than equally common non-associated chains. A later analysis associated 15,000 to 20,000 TCR beta sequences with specific HLA alleles at a false discovery rate of 0.05. A later genetic analysis reported fewer N-insertions in productive TCRs among donors in an Asian-associated ancestry cluster than the roughly 640-donor mean. The classifier was reported to diagnose cytomegalovirus status with high specificity and sensitivity in both the original and validation cohorts. While some public TCRs were present in many individuals, most TCR sequences turned up only very rarely across donors. In the study, approximately 150 TCR beta chains were listed as associated with cytomegalovirus. In this cohort, only TCR beta chains were sequenced, and detectable features were limited by the absence of alpha or paired-chain data. Because counts were too low, 15 to 20 rarely observed V segments, including chromosome 9 orphons, were left out of the earlier analysis of some 640 of the donors. An association between a missense DCLRE1C variant and V-gene and J-gene trimming of TCR beta chains was found in a later genetic analysis and replicated in an independent cohort. In vitro tests confirmed that a few of the cytomegalovirus-associated TCR beta chains recognize cytomegalovirus antigens. Broadly in line with IMGT annotations, most TCR beta V segments showed up in productive rearrangements about 90% or about 30% of the time in an earlier analysis of a few hundred of the donors. A cluster of highly shared sequence variants was judged likely to be a technical artifact of the sequencing pipeline. Because the 87-base-pair reads could not distinguish some IMGT-functional V segments, including TRBV6-2 and TRBV6-3, those segments were excluded. Immune exposure information for the cohort was limited to CMV serostatus.

The CDR3 goes from the cysteine to the phenylalanine over 15 residues. Here the CDR3 DNA is all that survives: 45 bases in frame from base 1. The germline V gene provides CDR1 SGHRS and CDR2 YFSETQ. Ends trimmed: V by 0 bases, J by 8 bases; bases unmatched to a gene: 6. The cohort was made up of 500 to 800 healthy bone marrow donors. At the time of sampling, every cohort member was nominally healthy, though immune exposures that went unrecorded were likely present. The donor was CMV seropositive and belonged to the group of 250 to 350 seropositive cohort members. Each donor provided a peripheral blood sample, and peripheral blood mononuclear cells were used for TCR beta sequencing. Genomic DNA extraction from the blood cell samples was performed with the Qiagen DNeasy Blood Extraction Kit. Receptor amplification or capture employed the immunoSEQ multiplex PCR assay. The multiplex PCR relied on a mix of 60 forward primers for TCR Vbeta segments and 13 reverse primers for TCR Jbeta segments. The CDR3 region of rearranged TCR beta genes was amplified from genomic DNA with a multiplex PCR assay. The amplified TCR beta libraries were sequenced on the Illumina HiSeq System as 87-base-pair reads. The authors' pipeline ran thus. A later analysis tallied some 79 million unique TCR beta chains across the 666 repertoires, and around 9.9 million of those chains were shared by two or more donors. Raw reads were error-corrected and collapsed into unique sequences by a nearest-neighbor algorithm in which closely related sequences were merged to remove PCR and sequencing errors. CDR3 sequences were aligned to IMGT reference sequences to assign V, D and J gene segments. Each retained sequence needed at least a six-nucleotide match to both a V gene segment and a J gene segment. A rearrangement counted as productive if the CDR3 had no stop codons and remained in frame with V and J, and every other rearrangement counted as non-productive. CDR3 was defined by IMGT convention, running from the second conserved V-encoded cysteine to the conserved J-encoded phenylalanine. The earlier analysis of a few hundred of the donors excluded sequences that lacked an unambiguous match to a single V gene segment. An earlier analysis of approximately 590 of the donors called V segments functional above 56.7% productive rearrangements and segregating when the between-donor standard deviation exceeded 5%. A statistical classification framework was built to diagnose cytomegalovirus status from the catalog of TCR beta chain sequences. In a later analysis, TCR nucleotide sequences were compared against IMGT/GENE-DB human TR gene sequences so that V and J genes could be assigned. A later analysis assigned CDR3 sequences and most-parsimonious VDJ recombination scenarios with the TCRdist pipeline. In a later analysis, every TCR beta chain was defined by the combination of its CDR3 amino acid sequence and its V-gene family, and reads without a unique V-gene family were dropped. As a way to deal with suspected cross-contamination and a sequencing artifact, a later analysis dropped 450 to 600 nucleotide sequences that were highly shared and had low generation probability. For each public chain, a later analysis derived a clonal expansion index from normalized ranks of inferred template counts within each repertoire. Generation probabilities in a later analysis came from a VDJ recombination model fitted to out-of-frame rearrangements, and those results were checked against IGoR. In a later analysis, TCR-TCR, TCR-HLA and TCR-CMV co-occurrence was scored with hypergeometric tests, and a repertoire-size bias correction was applied to TCR pairs. To estimate false discovery rates, a later analysis permuted the HLA or CMV assignments 20 times. In a later analysis, co-occurring TCRs were grouped with DBSCAN, and TCRdist sequence similarity was added when clustering was performed within HLA-allele-positive subsets. Repertoires with fewer than 30,000 or more than 120,000 public chains were left out of co-occurrence clustering, as were about 5 repertoires with anomalous nucleotide sharing. Imported from immuneACCESS, the table was reduced by TCRdb to in-frame sequences with V and J called. These copies leave out some clones; in studies compared against another copy, an unresolved V gene accounts for under half, and the cause of the remainder is not known. The D gene and trimming were derived from the DNA, and the V and J assignments and clone size from that table. The sample table shows about 70,000 clones, and 74% are seen once. Of the sample, approximately 12% falls within the top ten clones.

A word on this clone: The target of this receptor is not known. Per-base quality was not reported, and no clone a single base away is much larger than it.

The sequence derives from a woman aged 55-70 years in good health and CMV-seropositive. Sequenced: PBMCs. Recombination joined TRBV5-1 with TRBJ2-1, with 9 central nucleotides matching TRBD1. CDR3 protein: CASSLDGTGSDEQFF. The DNA is as follows: TGCGCCAGCAGCTTGGATGGGACAGGGTCCGATGAGCAGTTCTTC.